This T cell receptor beta chain was identified during a study of T-cell memory formation after mild COVID-19. Looking at the study overall: Each donor largely had its own TCR clusters. Study outcomes and limitations: The study detected some responding clones in pre-infection memory, suggesting cross-reactive memory joined.

TCRdb used MiXCR to reprocess the 5' RACE reads, holding one entry per CDR3 protein. The repertoire includes 300,000 to 400,000 distinct CDR3 sequences, over 25% of them detected once, and 13% sits in the top ten. This clonotype was detected only a few times. The antigen is undetermined. This CDR3 has 16 residues. Losses at the gene ends were 2 bases for V and 2 bases for J; bases not matched to a gene: 4. Germline CDR1 is SGHRS and CDR2 is YFSETQ. Sequenced input: PBMCs or a T cell subset sorted from them (not recorded which). The chain employs TRBV5-1 and TRBJ2-3, with TRBD2 matching 11 bases. The receptor's source is an adult woman who had mild COVID-19 (a few samples of this study predate the infection). Cell type and time point are not known. The CDR3 bases are TGCGCCAGCAGCTTACTAGCGGGAGCCCTCACAGATACGCAGTATTTT. Protein: CASSLLAGALTDTQYF.